Following are 29 T cell receptor beta chains from one sample sequenced in a study of blood T cells in healthy people across ages. The authors ran a second PCR of about 6 to 11 cycles using a sample-barcoded 5' primer and a J-beta primer mix. TCRdb recomputed calls from the 5' RACE reads with MiXCR, one row per CDR3 protein. The sample yields 1 million or so distinct CDR3 sequences, approximately 25% seen once. The sample also formed part of further work on T cells of mothers and their children.

The sequenced sample consisted of blood. These receptors were obtained from a girl aged 2 to 9 in good health.

The chain recombines TRBV14 with TRBJ2-5, with D tentatively TRBD1 or TRBD2 (6 bases each). The CDR3 loop spans 18 amino acids. Germline CDR1 SGHDN, CDR2 FVKESK. The V gene lost 0 bases and the J gene lost 3 bases, with 20 bases spanning the gap. The CDR3 sequence is CASSQDEGGLVIKETQYF. Here the CDR3 DNA reads TGTGCCAGCAGCCAAGATGAGGGGGGCCTCGTCATCAAAGAGACCCAGTACTTC.

The chain uses TRBV27 and TRBJ2-1, with unresolved D. The ends were cut back, 3 bases at V and 4 bases at J, with 16 bases in the middle. The CDR3 spans 16 residues. CDR1 is MNHEY and CDR2 is SMNVEV in the germline V gene (reference sequence). The CDR3 DNA reads TGTGCCAGCAGTTTTGGTGGTCTAAGCGCGTACAATGAGCAGTTCTTC. Amino acids: CASSFGGLSAYNEQFF.

The V gene is TRBV29-1, the J gene TRBJ1-1; the D is unclear. CDR1 and CDR2 from the germline V gene are SQVTM and ANQGSEA. This CDR3 contains 13 residues. The V gene lost 3 bases and the J gene lost 0 bases, with 8 bases spanning the gap. In DNA, the CDR3 is TGCAGCGTTGATACAGACCTGAACACTGAAGCTTTCTTT. This gives the protein CSVDTDLNTEAFF.

In its sample, this clonotype was seen a few times. The V and J genes are TRBV12-3 or TRBV12-4 and TRBJ2-5; D gene uncertain. V lost 4 bases, J lost 2 bases, and 20 bases lay in between. The CDR3 loop spans 17 amino acids. The CDR3 region is CASSSYSGPNLQETQYF. The CDR3 DNA follows: TGTGCCAGCAGTTCTTATTCTGGACCAAACCTTCAAGAGACCCAGTACTTC.

This clonotype was observed a few times. The chain is built from TRBV9 and TRBJ2-5; 8 positions match TRBD2. The J call may not be correct, given that the DNA end is closer to TRBJ2-1. This CDR3 spans 14 amino acids. CDR1 SGDLS and CDR2 YYNGEE come from the germline V gene. DNA of the CDR3: TGTGCCAGCAGCGCTACGGGGGGGCCTCAGGAGCAGTTCTTC. Translating gives CASSATGGPQEQFF.

This clonotype has more than one count but fewer than ten. This rearrangement joins TRBV29-1 to TRBJ1-2; a weak D match, TRBD1 (6 bases). The V gene's germline CDR1 is SQVTM and CDR2 ANQGSEA. The ends were cut back, 7 bases at V and 7 bases at J, with 19 bases in the middle. The CDR3 sequence is 13 residues long. CDR3 amino acids: CSAQGEGSRGYTF. DNA of the CDR3: TGCAGCGCACAGGGAGAAGGCTCTCGTGGCTACACCTTC. Full variable domain (remainder filled in from reference TRBV29-1 and TRBJ1-2): SAVISQKPSRDICQRGTSLTIQCQVDSQVTMMFWYRQQPGQSLTLIATANQGSEATYESGFVIDKFPISRPNLTFSTLTVSNMSPEDSSIYLCSAQGEGSRGYTFGSGTRLTVV.

This rearrangement joins TRBV29-1 to TRBJ1-2; 7 bases agree with TRBD1. The CDR3 runs 13 residues. The J segment lost 6 bases and the V segment lost 6 bases, leaving 10 bases of the junction unmatched. Germline CDR1 SQVTM, CDR2 ANQGSEA. CDR3 sequence (DNA): TGCAGCGTCCCGCCGACAGGGAGGGATGGCTACACCTTC. Its protein product is CSVPPTGRDGYTF.

The chain combines TRBV4-2 with TRBJ2-7, with 9 bases aligning to TRBD1. The length of the CDR3 is 17 residues. The trim removed 3 bases at V and 8 bases at J, leaving 17 bases unmatched. Looked up from germline, CDR1 is LGHNA and CDR2 is YNFKEQ. The CDR3: CASSQTPPGQGSVKQYF. For the CDR3, the DNA is TGTGCCAGCAGCCAGACCCCACCGGGACAGGGATCTGTAAAGCAGTACTTC.

This chain uses TRBV5-6 with TRBJ2-3; 8 bases agree with TRBD2. Trimming removed 1 base from V and 4 bases from J; junction bases left unmatched: 5. Per the germline V gene, CDR1 is SGHDT and CDR2 is YYEEEE. The CDR3 runs 15 residues. In DNA, the CDR3 is TGTGCCAGCAGCTTGAGAGCGGGAGCGGCAGATACGCAGTATTTT. It yields the protein CASSLRAGAADTQYF.

The chain links TRBV20-1 to TRBJ2-7; D unresolved. In germline, CDR1 is DFQATT, CDR2 SNEGSKA (reference sequence). The CDR3 covers 11 residues. Trimming took off 4 bases at V and 1 base at J, with 5 bases between the two ends. CDR3 bases: TGCAGTGCTAAACATTCCTACGAGCAGTACTTC. It specifies CSAKHSYEQYF.

This clonotype was counted between two and nine times. At one of its ends the junction is not consistent with the germline gene, which may arise from a read error. This chain joins TRBV7-7 and TRBJ2-1; 7 bases agree with TRBD1. There are 15 residues in the CDR3. CDR1 and CDR2 from the germline V gene are SSHAT and FNYEAQ (reference sequence). The CDR3 DNA follows: TGTGCTAGCAGCTTAGTACCGGACAGGCAGGGTGAGCAGTTCTTC. Residues: CASSLVPDRQGEQFF.

This chain's CDR3 is CASMRTGTKVDTQYF. CDR3 DNA: TGTGCCAGCATGCGGACAGGGACCAAGGTGGATACGCAGTATTTT. The chain joins TRBV7-3 to TRBJ2-3, with 8 bases matching TRBD1. Germline-derived CDR1 and CDR2 are SGHTA and FQGTGA. V lost 7 bases to trimming and J lost 6 bases; unmatched junction nucleotides: 12. The CDR3 covers 15 residues.

In its sample, this clonotype was seen a few times. The rearrangement joins TRBV10-3 to TRBJ2-2; a weak D match, TRBD1 (5 bases). CDR3 length: 18 amino acids. Germline values: CDR1 ENHRY, CDR2 SYGVKD. The V and J ends lost 2 bases and 1 base respectively, with 17 bases between them. CDR3 loop: CAISEPYDSLRNTGELFF. The CDR3 DNA sequence: TGTGCCATCAGTGAGCCATACGACAGCCTGAGGAACACCGGGGAGCTGTTTTTT.

As regards this clonotype: Relative to the germline gene, one junction end is altered; a read error may explain this. The gene calls are TRBV27 and TRBJ2-1; D call uncertain. Looked up from germline, CDR1 is MNHEY and CDR2 is SMNVEV (reference sequence). CDR3 length equals 14 residues. The CDR3 here is CASSLSGSYNEQSF. CDR3 nucleotides: TGTGCCAGCAGTTTATCAGGGTCCTACAATGAGCAGTCCTTC.

This clonotype occurred a few times. This chain links TRBV12-3 or TRBV12-4 with TRBJ1-1; 7 bases match TRBD1. This CDR3 spans 14 amino acids. Germline trimming cut 4 bases from V and 4 bases from J; bases unmatched to any gene: 6. In DNA, the CDR3 is TGTGCCAGCAGTTATGACAGGGTGGCCACTGAAGCTTTCTTT. Amino acid sequence: CASSYDRVATEAFF.

This clonotype was counted between two and nine times. The rearrangement links TRBV9 to TRBJ1-2; no clear D gene. The CDR3 contains 13 residues. Germline V CDR1 and CDR2: SGDLS, YYNGEE. The V end lost 2 bases, the J end lost 8 bases, and 13 bases lay between the germline ends. The CDR3 is CASSVGVTSGYTF. CDR3 coding DNA: TGTGCCAGCAGCGTCGGGGTTACGAGCGGCTACACCTTC.

The V gene is TRBV3-1, the J gene TRBJ2-5, with D possibly matching TRBD2 (6 bases). Gene TRBJ2-1 matches the end of the DNA better, so the J call may be wrong. Germline V CDR1 and CDR2: LGHDT, YNNKEL (reference sequence). CDR3 size: 15 residues. The CDR3 nucleotides read TGTGCCAGCAGCCAAGAACTGTCTAGCGACAATGAGCAGTTCTTC. Translating it yields CASSQELSSDNEQFF.

This clonotype has a handful of counts. V gene TRBV9 combines with J gene TRBJ2-6, with D unresolved. The CDR3 is made up of 12 amino acids. V lost 6 bases, J lost 3 bases, and 4 bases lay in between. The germline V gene has CDR1 SGDLS and CDR2 YYNGEE. Here the CDR3 reads CASNIGANVLTF. DNA for the CDR3: TGTGCCAGCAACATTGGGGCCAACGTCCTGACTTTC. Together with reference TRBV9 and TRBJ2-6, the CDR3 gives the full variable domain: DSGVTQTPKHLITATGQRVTLRCSPRSGDLSVYWYQQSLDQGLQFLIQYYNGEERAKGNILERFSAQQFPDLHSELNLSSLELGDSALYFCASNIGANVLTFGAGSRLTVL.

This clonotype has more than one count but fewer than ten. V and J are TRBV4-3 and TRBJ2-6; no clear D. This CDR3 contains 15 residues. Germline V gene lookup returns CDR1 LGHNA and CDR2 YSLEER. Trimming took 3 bases from V and 0 from J, leaving 6 bases between them. CDR3 loop: CASSHFGSGANVLTF. CDR3 coding DNA: TGCGCCAGCAGCCACTTTGGCTCTGGGGCCAACGTCCTGACTTTC.

This clonotype was recorded a few times. The chain combines TRBV29-1 with TRBJ1-1; D call uncertain. This CDR3 has 13 amino acids. With 7 bases removed from V and 3 bases from J, the gap between germline ends came to 15 bases. Germline CDR1 SQVTM, CDR2 ANQGSEA. The CDR3 DNA sequence: TGCAGCGCCAAGTCAGGTTGGGACACTGAAGCTTTCTTT. This sequence encodes CSAKSGWDTEAFF.

This clonotype showed up just a few times. V and J are TRBV12-3 or TRBV12-4 and TRBJ1-4; D is possibly TRBD1 (5 bases). The CDR3 loop spans 12 amino acids. Trimming took off 5 bases at V and 12 bases at J, with 13 bases between the two ends. CDR3 bases: TGTGCCAGCAGTCCCTTGACAGTCCAACTGTTTTTT. Its translation: CASSPLTVQLFF.

The chain employs TRBV20-1 and TRBJ2-5; D is unclear. Gene TRBJ2-7 matches the end of the DNA better, so the J call may be wrong. The CDR3 covers 11 residues. From germline, CDR1 is DFQATT and CDR2 SNEGSKA (reference sequence). CDR3 sequence reads: CSAEHGDEQYF. CDR3 in DNA: TGCAGTGCTGAGCATGGCGACGAGCAGTACTTC.

This clonotype was seen a handful of times. J is TRBJ2-3 and V is TRBV29-1; D gene uncertain. CDR1 and CDR2 (germline): SQVTM, ANQGSEA. Trimming took off 5 bases at V and 7 bases at J, with 10 bases between the two ends. This CDR3 is 11 amino acids long. For the CDR3, the DNA is TGCAGCGTTCAGACTGTAAATACGCAGTATTTT. It encodes CSVQTVNTQYF.

This clonotype occurred a few times. The chain employs TRBV29-1 and TRBJ2-5; a weak D match, TRBD1 (6 bases). Trimming removed 7 bases from V and 7 bases from J, with 19 bases in between. This CDR3 region has 13 residues. CDR1 is SQVTM and CDR2 is ANQGSEA in the germline V gene. The CDR3 spells CSAALRGGGTQYF. The CDR3, as DNA: TGCAGCGCCGCGCTCAGGGGCGGCGGGACCCAGTACTTC. The whole variable domain, remainder taken from reference TRBV29-1 and TRBJ2-5, is SAVISQKPSRDICQRGTSLTIQCQVDSQVTMMFWYRQQPGQSLTLIATANQGSEATYESGFVIDKFPISRPNLTFSTLTVSNMSPEDSSIYLCSAALRGGGTQYFGPGTRLLVL.

The table lists this clonotype with a few counts. The chain is built from TRBV15 and TRBJ2-1; D may correspond to TRBD1 or TRBD2 (5 bases each). Trimming stripped 0 bases from V and 6 bases from J, with 9 bases between. Germline V gene lookup returns CDR1 LNHNV and CDR2 YYDKDF (reference sequence). The CDR3 extends over 14 amino acids. The CDR3 here is CATSRDLGVNEQFF. CDR3 bases: TGTGCCACCAGCAGAGATCTGGGGGTCAATGAGCAGTTCTTC.

This clonotype was counted many times. The V gene is TRBV9, the J gene TRBJ1-2; 9 nucleotides align to TRBD1. The CDR3 totals 14 residues. Germline V gene data show CDR1 as SGDLS and CDR2 as YYNGEE. Trimming removed 5 bases from V and 9 bases from J; junction bases left unmatched: 11. The CDR3 spells CASRITPGQGSYTF. The CDR3 DNA is TGTGCCAGCAGAATAACACCGGGACAGGGTAGCTACACCTTC.

The chain has TRBV11-1 and TRBJ2-5; TRBD2 matches 10 bases. With 3 bases clipped from V and 4 bases from J, the junction kept 8 bases outside the gene matches. This CDR3 has 16 amino acids. Germline CDR1 reads SGHAT; CDR2 reads FQDESV (reference sequence). Written as DNA, the CDR3 is TGTGCCAGCAGCTTCGGTAGCGGGGGGACCGCAGAGACCCAGTACTTC. Amino acid sequence: CASSFGSGGTAETQYF.

This clonotype turned up a few times. This chain uses TRBV12-3 or TRBV12-4 with TRBJ2-2; TRBD1 is a possible D gene (6 bases). The CDR3 is 14 amino acids. V lost 2 bases and J 5 bases, leaving 9 bases between the germline ends. The CDR3 loop reads CASSLNRETGELFF. As DNA, the CDR3 is TGTGCCAGCAGTTTAAACAGGGAGACCGGGGAGCTGTTTTTT.

CDR3 amino acids: CASSYSWSQETQYF. As DNA, the CDR3 is TGTGCCAGCAGTTACTCTTGGTCGCAAGAGACCCAGTACTTC. The genes are TRBV6-2 or TRBV6-3 and TRBJ2-5; D gene ambiguous. CDR1 is MNHEY and CDR2 is SVGEGT in the germline V gene. Trimming pared 0 bases from V and 2 bases from J, leaving 7 bases between. CDR3 length equals 14 residues.